This TCR beta chain was retrieved from a study of chemoradiotherapy in HPV16-positive cancers. The germline CDR1 and CDR2 sequences are SGHRS and YFSETQ. There are 16 residues in the CDR3. Trimming cost V 1 base and J 2 bases, with 15 bases left between them. Sequenced by immunoSEQ multiplex PCR; TCRdb stores in-frame clones only, minus some. The sample carries some 12,000 clones, 60% to 80% recorded once. This chain joins TRBV5-1 and TRBJ2-5; no clear D. The specimen was taken from a patient who underwent chemoradiotherapy. The clonotype comes from a human donor with HPV-associated anogenital cancer. In DNA form, the CDR3 reads TGCGCCAGCAGCTTGAGCGCGAGTGAAGGGCAAGAGACCCAGTACTTC. Amino acids: CASSLSASEGQETQYF.